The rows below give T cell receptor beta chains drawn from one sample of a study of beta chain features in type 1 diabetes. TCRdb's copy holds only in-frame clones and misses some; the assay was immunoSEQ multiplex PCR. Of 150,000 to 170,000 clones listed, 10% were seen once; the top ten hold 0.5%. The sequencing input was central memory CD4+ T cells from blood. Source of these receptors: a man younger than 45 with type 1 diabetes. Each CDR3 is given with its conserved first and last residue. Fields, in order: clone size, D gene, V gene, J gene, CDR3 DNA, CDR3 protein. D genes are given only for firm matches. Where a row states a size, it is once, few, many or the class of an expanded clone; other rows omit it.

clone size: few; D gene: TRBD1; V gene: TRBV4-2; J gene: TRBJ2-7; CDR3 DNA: TGTGCCAGCAGCTCGGTCCAAGGGACAGGCGTACGCGAGCAGTACTTC; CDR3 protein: CASSSVQGTGVREQYF
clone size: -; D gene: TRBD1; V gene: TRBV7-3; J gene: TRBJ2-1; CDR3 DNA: TGTGCCAGCAGCGCAGGGGGTACCTCCTACAATGAGCAGTTCTTC; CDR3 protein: CASSAGGTSYNEQFF
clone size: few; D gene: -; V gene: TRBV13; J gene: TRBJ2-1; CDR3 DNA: TGTGCCAGCAGCCTCCGAGACGGGAATGAGCAGTTCTTC; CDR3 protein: CASSLRDGNEQFF
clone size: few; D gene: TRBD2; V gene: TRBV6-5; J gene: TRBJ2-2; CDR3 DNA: TGTGCCATCAGACCGGGGGGAGCCGGGACCGGGGAGCTGTTTTTT; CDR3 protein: CAIRPGGAGTGELFF
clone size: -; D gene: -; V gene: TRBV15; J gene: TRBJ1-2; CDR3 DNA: TGTGCCACCAGCAGGCGGGGGGCTAACTATGGCTACACCTTC; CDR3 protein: CATSRRGANYGYTF
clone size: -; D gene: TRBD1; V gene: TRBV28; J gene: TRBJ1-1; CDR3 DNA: TGTGCCAGCAGTTCGGGACAGGAGGAGACTGAAGCTTTCTTT; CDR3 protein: CASSSGQEETEAFF
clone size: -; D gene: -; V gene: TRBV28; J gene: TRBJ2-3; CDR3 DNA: TGTGCCAGCAACGACCCAGACGGGGGGCGGGTGGACACAGATACGCAGTATTTT; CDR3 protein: CASNDPDGGRVDTDTQYF
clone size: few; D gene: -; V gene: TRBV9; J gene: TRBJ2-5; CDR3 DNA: TGTGCCAGCAGCCCCGGGGAGACCCAGTACTTC; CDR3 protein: CASSPGETQYF
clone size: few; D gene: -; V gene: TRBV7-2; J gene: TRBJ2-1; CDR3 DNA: TGTGCCAGCAGCTTTAGCCGACACAATGAGCAGTTCTTC; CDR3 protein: CASSFSRHNEQFF
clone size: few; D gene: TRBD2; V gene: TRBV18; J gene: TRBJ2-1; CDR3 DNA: TGTGCCAGCTCACCCGGACTAGCGGGAGACGAGCAGTTCTTC; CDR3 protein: CASSPGLAGDEQFF
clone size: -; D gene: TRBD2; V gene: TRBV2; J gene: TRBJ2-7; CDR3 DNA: TGTGCCAGCACCCTCGAAGCGGGAGGCGAGCAGTACTTC; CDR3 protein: CASTLEAGGEQYF
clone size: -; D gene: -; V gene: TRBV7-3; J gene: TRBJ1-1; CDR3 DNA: TGTGCCAGCAGCCGGAACCAGGGAAGCCCTGAAGCTTTCTTT; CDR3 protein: CASSRNQGSPEAFF
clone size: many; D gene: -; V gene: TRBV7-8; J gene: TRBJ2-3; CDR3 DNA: TGTGCCAGCAGCGGCAGACTAGTGTCAGATACGCAGTATTTT; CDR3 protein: CASSGRLVSDTQYF
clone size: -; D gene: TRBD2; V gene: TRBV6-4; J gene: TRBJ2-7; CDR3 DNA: TGTGCCAGCAGTGGCGGGACTAGCTACGAGCAGTACTTC; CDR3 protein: CASSGGTSYEQYF
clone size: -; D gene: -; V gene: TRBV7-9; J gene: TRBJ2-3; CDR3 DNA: TGTGCCAGCACGAGGCCTAAAGGGGACACAGATACGCAGTATTTT; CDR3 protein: CASTRPKGDTDTQYF
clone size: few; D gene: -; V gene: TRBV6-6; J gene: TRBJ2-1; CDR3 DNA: TGTGCCAGCAGCGAGCTAGTCCCTCATGAGCAGTTCTTC; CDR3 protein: CASSELVPHEQFF
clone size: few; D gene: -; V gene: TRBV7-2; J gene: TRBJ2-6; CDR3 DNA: TGTGCCAGCAGCTTTCAGGGGTCTGGGGCCAACGTCCTGACTTTC; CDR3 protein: CASSFQGSGANVLTF
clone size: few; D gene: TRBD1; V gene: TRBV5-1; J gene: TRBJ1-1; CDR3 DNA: TGCGCCAGCAGCTTGGGACAGGGTACGTTGAGCACTGAAGCTTTCTTT; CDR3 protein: CASSLGQGTLSTEAFF
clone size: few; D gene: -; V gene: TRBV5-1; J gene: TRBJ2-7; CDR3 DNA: TGCGCCAGCAGCGCCGGGACACCCGACGGCGAGCAGTACTTC; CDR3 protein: CASSAGTPDGEQYF
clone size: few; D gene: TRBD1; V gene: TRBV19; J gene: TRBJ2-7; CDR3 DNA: TGTGCCAGTTCAAAGACCGGGACAGGGGCCTACGAGCAGTACTTC; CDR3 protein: CASSKTGTGAYEQYF
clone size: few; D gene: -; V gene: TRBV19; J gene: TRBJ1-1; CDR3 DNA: TGTGCCAGTAGTCCCCGATGGCGTCAGGGGAGCACTGAAGCTTTCTTT; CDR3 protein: CASSPRWRQGSTEAFF
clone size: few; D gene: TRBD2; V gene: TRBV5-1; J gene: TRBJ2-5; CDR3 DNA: TGCGCCAGCAGCTGGACTAGTGACGAGACCCAGTACTTC; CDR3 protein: CASSWTSDETQYF
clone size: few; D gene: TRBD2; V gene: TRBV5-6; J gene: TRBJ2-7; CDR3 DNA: TGTGCCAGCAGCTTATCCGGGACTAGCGGGCGCGAGCAGTACTTC; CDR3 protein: CASSLSGTSGREQYF
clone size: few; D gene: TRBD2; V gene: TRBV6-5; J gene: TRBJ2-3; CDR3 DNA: TGTGCCAGCAGTTTGTCGACTAGCGGAGACACAGATACGCAGTATTTT; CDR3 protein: CASSLSTSGDTDTQYF
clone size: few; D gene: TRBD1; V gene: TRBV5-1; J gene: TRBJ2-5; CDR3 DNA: TGCGCCAGCAGCTTCACAGGACAGGGTCAAGAGACCCAGTACTTC; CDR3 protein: CASSFTGQGQETQYF
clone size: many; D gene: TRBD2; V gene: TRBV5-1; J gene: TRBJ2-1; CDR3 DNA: TGCGCCAGCAGCGCCCTGACTAGCGGCCAAGGGGAGCAGTTCTTC; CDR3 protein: CASSALTSGQGEQFF
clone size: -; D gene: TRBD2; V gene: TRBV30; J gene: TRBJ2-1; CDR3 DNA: TGTGCCTGGAAGGCTAGCGGGAGCAATGAGCAGTTCTTC; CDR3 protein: CAWKASGSNEQFF